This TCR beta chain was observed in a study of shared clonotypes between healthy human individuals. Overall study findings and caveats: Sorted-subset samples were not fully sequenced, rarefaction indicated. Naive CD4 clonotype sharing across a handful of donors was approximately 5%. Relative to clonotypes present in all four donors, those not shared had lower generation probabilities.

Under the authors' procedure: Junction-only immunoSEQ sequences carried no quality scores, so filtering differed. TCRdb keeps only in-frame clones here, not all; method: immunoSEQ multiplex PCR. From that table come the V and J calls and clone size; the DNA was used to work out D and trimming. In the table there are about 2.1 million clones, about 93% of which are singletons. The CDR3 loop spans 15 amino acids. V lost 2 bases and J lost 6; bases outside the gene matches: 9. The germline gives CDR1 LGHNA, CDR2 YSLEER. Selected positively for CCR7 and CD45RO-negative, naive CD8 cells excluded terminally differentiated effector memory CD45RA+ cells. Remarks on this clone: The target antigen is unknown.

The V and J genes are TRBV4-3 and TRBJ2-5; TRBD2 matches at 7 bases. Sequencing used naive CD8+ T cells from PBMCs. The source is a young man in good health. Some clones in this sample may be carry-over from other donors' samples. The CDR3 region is CASSQTSGGRKTQYF. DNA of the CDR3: TGCGCCAGCAGCCAAACCTCGGGGGGTCGGAAGACCCAGTACTTC.